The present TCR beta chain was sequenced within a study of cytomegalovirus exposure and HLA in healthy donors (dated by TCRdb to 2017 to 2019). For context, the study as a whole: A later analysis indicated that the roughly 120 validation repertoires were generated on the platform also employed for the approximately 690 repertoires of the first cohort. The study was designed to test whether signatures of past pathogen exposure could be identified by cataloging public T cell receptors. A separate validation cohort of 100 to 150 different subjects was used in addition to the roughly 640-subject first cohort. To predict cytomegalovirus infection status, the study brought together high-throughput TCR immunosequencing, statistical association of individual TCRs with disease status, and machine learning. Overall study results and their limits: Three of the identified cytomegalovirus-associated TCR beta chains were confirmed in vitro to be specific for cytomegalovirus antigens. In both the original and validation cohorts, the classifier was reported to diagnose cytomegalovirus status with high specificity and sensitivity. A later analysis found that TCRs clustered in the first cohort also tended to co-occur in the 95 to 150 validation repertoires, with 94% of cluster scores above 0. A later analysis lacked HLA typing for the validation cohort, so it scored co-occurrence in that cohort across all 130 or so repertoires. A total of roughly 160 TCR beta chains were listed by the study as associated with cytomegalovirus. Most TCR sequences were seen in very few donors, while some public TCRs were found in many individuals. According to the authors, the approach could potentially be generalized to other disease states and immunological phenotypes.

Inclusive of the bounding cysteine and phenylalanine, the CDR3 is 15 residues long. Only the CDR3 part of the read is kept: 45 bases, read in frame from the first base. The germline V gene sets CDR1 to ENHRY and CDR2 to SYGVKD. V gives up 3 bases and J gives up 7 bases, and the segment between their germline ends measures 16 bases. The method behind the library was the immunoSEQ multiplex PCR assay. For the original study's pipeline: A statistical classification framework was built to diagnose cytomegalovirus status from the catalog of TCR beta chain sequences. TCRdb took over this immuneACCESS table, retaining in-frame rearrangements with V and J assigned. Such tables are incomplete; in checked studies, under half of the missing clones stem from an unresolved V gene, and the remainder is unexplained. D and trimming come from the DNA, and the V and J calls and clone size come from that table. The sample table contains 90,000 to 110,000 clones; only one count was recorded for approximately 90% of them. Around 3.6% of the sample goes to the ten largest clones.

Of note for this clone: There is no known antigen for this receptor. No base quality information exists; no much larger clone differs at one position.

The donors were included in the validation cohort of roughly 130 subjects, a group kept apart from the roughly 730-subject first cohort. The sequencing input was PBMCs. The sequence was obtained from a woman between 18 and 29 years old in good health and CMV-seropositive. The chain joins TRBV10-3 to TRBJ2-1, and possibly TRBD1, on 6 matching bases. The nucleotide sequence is TGTGCCATCAGTGATCGGGACATAGCTTGGAATGAGCAGTTCTTC. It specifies CAISDRDIAWNEQFF.